This T cell receptor beta chain was obtained from a study of T cells in localized non-small cell lung cancer. Study-wide results and limits: Blood T cell density predicted longer survival; adjacent-lung clonality, shorter. In uninvolved adjacent lung, T cell clonality reached its highest value, exceeding tumor. Paired adjacent lung recovered a median roughly 54 of the top 100 tumor clones.

A remark on this clone: Antigen specificity is unknown.

In germline, CDR1 is SGHTA, CDR2 FQGTGA. The germline V and J ends were trimmed by 1 base and 6 bases, with 13 bases remaining between them. The CDR3 runs to 14 residues. Repertoires were generated with immunoSEQ multiplex PCR, while TCRdb's copy carries only in-frame clones and drops some. The table has about 24,000 clones, 70% to 90% seen once. The source is a man aged 35 to 69 with stage II lung adenocarcinoma. The rearrangement uses TRBV7-3 and TRBJ2-7, with a tentative D call TRBD2 (5 bases). The sequencing used PBMCs, collected before any cancer treatment. The CDR3 reads CASSLRGNYSEQYF. The CDR3 DNA reads as TGTGCCAGCAGCTTAAGAGGGAACTATAGCGAGCAGTACTTC.